This is a list of T cell receptor beta chains from one sample in a study of technical replicates of blood from several donors. Clones were read by immunoSEQ multiplex PCR, and TCRdb kept only the in-frame ones, dropping some. The table shows around 76,000 clones, with 75% to 95% occurring only once. Sequencing was done on a sample of T cells isolated from PBMCs. The receptors were gathered from a human donor in good health. CDR3s include the opening cysteine and the closing phenylalanine or tryptophan. A D gene is named only where the DNA matches it firmly.

TRBV4-2,TRBJ2-3,.,TGTGCCAGCAGCCAAGGCAGGGGAGGCACAGATACGCAGTATTTT,CASSQGRGGTDTQYF
TRBV7-9,TRBJ2-1,.,TGTGCCAGCAGCTTAGAAAAGGGGTTAAGCGATGAGCAGTTCTTC,CASSLEKGLSDEQFF
TRBV5-1,TRBJ1-1,.,TGCGCCAGCAGCCCGACCCAGAGGGCTGAAGCTTTCTTT,CASSPTQRAEAFF
TRBV28,TRBJ2-7,.,TGTGCCAGCAGTTTATGGGCCGCCTCGGGGCAGTACTTC,CASSLWAASGQYF
TRBV7-9,TRBJ1-1,.,TGTGCCAGCACCAAAGGGTGGGGGCAGAACACTGAAGCTTTCTTT,CASTKGWGQNTEAFF
TRBV5-1,TRBJ2-1,.,TGCGCCAGCAGCTATCTCCAGGGTGCCCAAAATGAGCAGTTCTTC,CASSYLQGAQNEQFF
TRBV7-6,TRBJ2-1,TRBD2,TGTGCCAGCAGCTTCTTTCAAGGACTAGCGGGAGTCCCCAACAATGAGCAGTTCTTC,CASSFFQGLAGVPNNEQFF
TRBV25-1,TRBJ2-1,TRBD2,TGTGCCAGCACCAGGACTAGCGGGAGCCTCAATGAGCAGTTCTTC,CASTRTSGSLNEQFF
TRBV18,TRBJ2-7,TRBD2,TGTGCCAGCTCACCATCTAGCGGCGAATACTACGAGCAGTACTTC,CASSPSSGEYYEQYF
TRBV10-1,TRBJ2-3,TRBD1,TGCGCCAGCAGCCAACTGACAGGGGCGACAGATACGCAGTATTTT,CASSQLTGATDTQYF
TRBV2,TRBJ1-4,TRBD1,TGTGCCAGCTTAACTTCCGGGACAGGGGCCAGATATCATAATGAAAAACTGTTTTTT,CASLTSGTGARYHNEKLFF